The clone carrying this T cell receptor (beta chain) was detected only a few times. The data are from a study of blood T cell repertoires in COVID-19. Across the whole study: PBMCs, B-cell-depleted T cells, or T cells provided the cDNA or gDNA that made up the material.

Repertoires were generated with immunoSEQ multiplex PCR, while TCRdb's copy carries only in-frame clones and drops some. This sample yields about 200,000 clones, of which about 85% are seen a single time; almost 6% belongs to the top ten. This clonotype originated in a woman in her thirties or forties with COVID-19, enrolled during active disease. The sample comprised peripheral blood.

Here the CDR3 DNA reads TGTGCCAGCAGCTTGGAACTAGCGGGAGTTTTGGGGGAGCTGTTTTTT. Translation gives CASSLELAGVLGELFF. This sequence joins TRBV5-4 and TRBJ2-2; 11 bases agree with TRBD2. The CDR3 spans 16 residues. J was trimmed by 8 bases and V by 0 bases; bases with no gene match: 6. CDR1 is SGHNT and CDR2 is YYREEE in the germline V gene (reference sequence).